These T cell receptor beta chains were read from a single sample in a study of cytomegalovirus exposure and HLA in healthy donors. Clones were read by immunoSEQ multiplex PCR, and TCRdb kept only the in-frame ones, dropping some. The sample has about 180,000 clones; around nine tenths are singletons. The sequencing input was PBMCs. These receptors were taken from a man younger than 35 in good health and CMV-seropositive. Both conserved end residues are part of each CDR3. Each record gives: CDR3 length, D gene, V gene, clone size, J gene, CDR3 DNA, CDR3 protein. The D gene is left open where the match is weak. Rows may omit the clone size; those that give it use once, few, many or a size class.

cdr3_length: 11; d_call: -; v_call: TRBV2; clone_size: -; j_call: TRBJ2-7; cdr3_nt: TGTGCCAGCAGTTACTCCTACGAGCAGTACTTC; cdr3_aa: CASSYSYEQYF
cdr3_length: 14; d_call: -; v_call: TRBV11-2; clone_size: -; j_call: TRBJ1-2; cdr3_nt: TGTGCCAGCAGCGTGACCGCAGGGATCCATGGCTACACCTTC; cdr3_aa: CASSVTAGIHGYTF
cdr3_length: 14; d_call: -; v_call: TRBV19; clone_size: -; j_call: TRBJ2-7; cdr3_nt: TGTGCCAGTAGTAGACCGGGTTTCTCCTACGAGCAGTACTTC; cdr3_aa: CASSRPGFSYEQYF
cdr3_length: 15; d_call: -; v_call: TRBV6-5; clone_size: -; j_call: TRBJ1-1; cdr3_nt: TGTGCCAGCAGTTACTCGAGTGGGCTGAACACTGAAGCTTTCTTT; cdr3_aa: CASSYSSGLNTEAFF
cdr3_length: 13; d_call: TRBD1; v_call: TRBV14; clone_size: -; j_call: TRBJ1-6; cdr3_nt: TGTGCCAGCAGCCCTAACAGGGGCGGTGTGGTCCACTTT; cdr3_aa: CASSPNRGGVVHF
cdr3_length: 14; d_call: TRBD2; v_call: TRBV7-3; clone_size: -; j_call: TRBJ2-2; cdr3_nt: TGTGCCAGCAGCCGGACTAGCGGGTCCGGGGAGCTGTTTTTT; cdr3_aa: CASSRTSGSGELFF
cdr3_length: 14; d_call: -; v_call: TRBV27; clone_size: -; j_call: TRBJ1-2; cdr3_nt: TGTGCCAGCAGTTCCAACGCAGGCGCCGGCGGCTACACCTTC; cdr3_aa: CASSSNAGAGGYTF
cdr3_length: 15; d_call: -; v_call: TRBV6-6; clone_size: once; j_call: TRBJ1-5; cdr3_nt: TGTGCCAGCAGTTACTTACAGGGAGACAATCAGCCCCAGCATTTT; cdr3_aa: CASSYLQGDNQPQHF
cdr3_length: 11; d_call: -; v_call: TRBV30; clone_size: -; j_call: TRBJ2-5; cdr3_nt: TGTGCCTGGAGCCCGAGGGAGACCCAGTACTTC; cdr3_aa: CAWSPRETQYF
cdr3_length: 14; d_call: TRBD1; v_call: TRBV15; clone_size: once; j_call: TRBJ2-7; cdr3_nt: TGTGCCACCAGCATTCGGACAGGCTACTACGAGCAGTACTTC; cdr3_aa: CATSIRTGYYEQYF
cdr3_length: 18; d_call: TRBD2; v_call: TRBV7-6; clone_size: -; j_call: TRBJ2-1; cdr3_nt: TGTGCCAGCAGCTTCTCATATCGGACTAGCGGGCGCCACAATGAGCAGTTCTTC; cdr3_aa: CASSFSYRTSGRHNEQFF
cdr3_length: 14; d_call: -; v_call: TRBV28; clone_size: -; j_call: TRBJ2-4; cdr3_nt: TGTGCCAGCAGTTTACAGGGCCAGGAAAACATTCAGTACTTC; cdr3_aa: CASSLQGQENIQYF
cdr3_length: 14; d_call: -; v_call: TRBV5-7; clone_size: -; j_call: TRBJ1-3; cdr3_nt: TGTGCCAGCAGCTTTGGACAGCAGAGGAACACCATATATTTT; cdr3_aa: CASSFGQQRNTIYF
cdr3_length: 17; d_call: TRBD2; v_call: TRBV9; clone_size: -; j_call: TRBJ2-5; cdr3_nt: TGTGCCAGCAGCGTAGGGGGTAGCGGGGGCCAGAGGGAGACCCAGTACTTC; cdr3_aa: CASSVGGSGGQRETQYF
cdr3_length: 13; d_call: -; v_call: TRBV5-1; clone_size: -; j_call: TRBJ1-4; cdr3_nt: TGCGCCAGCAGCGGGGAGGTCGGTGAAAAACTGTTTTTT; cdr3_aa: CASSGEVGEKLFF
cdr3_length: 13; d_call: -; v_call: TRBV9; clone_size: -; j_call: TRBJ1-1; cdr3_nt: TGTGCCAGCAGCGTAGCTACGGAACGAGGGGCTTTCTTT; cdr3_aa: CASSVATERGAFF
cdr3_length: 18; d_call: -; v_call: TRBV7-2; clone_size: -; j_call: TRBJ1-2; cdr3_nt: TGTGCCAGCAGCTTAGTACCCCCCAGGCAGGGAAGTGTCTATGGCTACACCTTC; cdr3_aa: CASSLVPPRQGSVYGYTF
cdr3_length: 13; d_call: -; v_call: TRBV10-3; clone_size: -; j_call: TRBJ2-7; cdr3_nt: TGTGCCATCAGTGTCGACACATCCTACGAGCAGTACTTC; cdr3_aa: CAISVDTSYEQYF
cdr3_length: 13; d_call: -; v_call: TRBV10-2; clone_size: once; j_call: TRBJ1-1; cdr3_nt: TGCGCCAGTCGTGGGGGGACTTACACTGAAGCTTTCTTT; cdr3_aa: CASRGGTYTEAFF
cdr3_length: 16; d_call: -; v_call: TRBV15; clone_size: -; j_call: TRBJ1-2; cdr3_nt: TGTGCCACCAGCAGAGGCGGAACGGAAGCTAACTATGGCTACACCTTC; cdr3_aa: CATSRGGTEANYGYTF
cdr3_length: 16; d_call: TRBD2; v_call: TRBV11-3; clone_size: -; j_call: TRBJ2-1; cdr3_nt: TGTGCCAGCAGCTTAGAGGGCGGGAGGGCCTACAATGAGCAGTTCTTC; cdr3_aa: CASSLEGGRAYNEQFF
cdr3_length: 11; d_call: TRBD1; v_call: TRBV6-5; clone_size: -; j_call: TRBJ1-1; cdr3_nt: TGTGCCAGCAGCGCCCAGGGGGGCGCTTTCTTT; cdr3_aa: CASSAQGGAFF
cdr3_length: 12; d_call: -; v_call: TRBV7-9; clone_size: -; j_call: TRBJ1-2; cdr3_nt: TGTGCCAGCAGCTTATGGGCCTCGGGCTACACCTTC; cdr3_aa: CASSLWASGYTF
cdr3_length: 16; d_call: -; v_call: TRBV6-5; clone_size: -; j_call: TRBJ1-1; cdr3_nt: TGTGCCAGCAGTTACTCGACCCGGGTAAGGAGCACTGAAGCTTTCTTT; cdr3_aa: CASSYSTRVRSTEAFF
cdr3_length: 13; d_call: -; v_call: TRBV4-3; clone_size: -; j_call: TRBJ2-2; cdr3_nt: TGCGCCAGCAGCCCCGAGTTTACCGGGGAGCTGTTTTTT; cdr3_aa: CASSPEFTGELFF
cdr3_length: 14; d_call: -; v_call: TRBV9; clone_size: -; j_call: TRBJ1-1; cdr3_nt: TGTGCCAGCAGCGACCTGACAGGGAACACTGAAGCTTTCTTT; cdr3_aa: CASSDLTGNTEAFF
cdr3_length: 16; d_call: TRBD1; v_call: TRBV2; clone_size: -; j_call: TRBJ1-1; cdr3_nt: TGTGCCAGCAGTGATGGTGAGGGGGCTCCGGGCACTGAAGCTTTCTTT; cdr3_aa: CASSDGEGAPGTEAFF
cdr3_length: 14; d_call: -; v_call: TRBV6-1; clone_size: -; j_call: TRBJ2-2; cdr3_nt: TGTGCCAGCTTGGAGGCGACGAACACCGGGGAGCTGTTTTTT; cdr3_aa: CASLEATNTGELFF
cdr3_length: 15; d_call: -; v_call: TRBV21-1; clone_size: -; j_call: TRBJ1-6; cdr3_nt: TGTGCCAGCAGCCATACCGGACAGGCTTGTTCACCCCTCCACTTT; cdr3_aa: CASSHTGQACSPLHF
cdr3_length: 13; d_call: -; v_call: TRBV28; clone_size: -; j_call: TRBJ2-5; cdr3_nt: TGTGCCAGCACGGCGGACGGGGTTGGGACCCAGTACTTC; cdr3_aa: CASTADGVGTQYF
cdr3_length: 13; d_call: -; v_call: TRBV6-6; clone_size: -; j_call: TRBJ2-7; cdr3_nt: TGTGCCAGTCAGGGACAAATGGGCTACGAGCAGTACTTC; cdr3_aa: CASQGQMGYEQYF
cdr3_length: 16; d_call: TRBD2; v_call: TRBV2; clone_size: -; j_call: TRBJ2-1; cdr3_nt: TGTGCCAGCAGTTTATATGGGACTAGCGAGGGCTATGAGCAGTTCTTC; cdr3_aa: CASSLYGTSEGYEQFF
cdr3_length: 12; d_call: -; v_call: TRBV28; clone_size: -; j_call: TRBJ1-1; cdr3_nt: TGTGCCAGCAGTTTGACATTCACTGAAGCTTTCTTT; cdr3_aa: CASSLTFTEAFF
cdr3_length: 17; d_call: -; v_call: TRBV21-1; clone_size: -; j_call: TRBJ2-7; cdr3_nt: TGTGCCAGCAGCAAAGCCCGCGGGGGGAATCGACAGGACGAGCAGTACTTC; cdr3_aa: CASSKARGGNRQDEQYF
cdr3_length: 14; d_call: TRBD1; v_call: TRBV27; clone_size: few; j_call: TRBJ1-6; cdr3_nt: TGTGCCAGCAGGACGACAGGGGCCAATTCACCCCTCCACTTT; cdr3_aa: CASRTTGANSPLHF
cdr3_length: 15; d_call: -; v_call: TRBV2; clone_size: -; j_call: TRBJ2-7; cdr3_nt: TGTGCCAGCAGAGGTCCGGGTCTTAGGTCGGGTGAGCAGTACTTC; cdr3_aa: CASRGPGLRSGEQYF
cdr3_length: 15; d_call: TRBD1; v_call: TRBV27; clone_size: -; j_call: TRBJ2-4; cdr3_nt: TGTGCCAGCAGCCTAAGACAGGGAGACAAAAACATTCAGTACTTC; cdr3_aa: CASSLRQGDKNIQYF